Below, 23 T cell receptor beta chains from the same sample are listed, as sequenced in a study of cytomegalovirus exposure and HLA in healthy donors. The PCR used 60 Vbeta and 13 Jbeta primers. Sequenced by immunoSEQ multiplex PCR; TCRdb stores in-frame clones only, minus some. The sample lists 180,000 or so clones; roughly 10% were seen once. Specimen: PBMCs. The receptor set was obtained from a woman aged 30 to 39 in good health and CMV-seropositive.

The chain is built from TRBV5-6 and TRBJ2-7, with 7 nucleotides matching TRBD1. Germline CDR1 SGHDT, CDR2 YYEEEE. J lost 3 bases, V lost 3 bases, and 12 bases had no gene match. The CDR3 sequence is 16 residues long. The CDR3 nucleotides are TGTGCCAGCAGCTCGGACCTGGACAGGCGATACTACGAGCAGTACTTC. Translating gives CASSSDLDRRYYEQYF.

The gene calls are TRBV27 and TRBJ2-1, with D tentatively TRBD1 (5 bases). The V end was cut by 5 bases, the J end by 4 bases, with 9 bases between. Germline V gene lookup returns CDR1 MNHEY and CDR2 SMNVEV (reference sequence). CDR3 length: 13 residues. CDR3 nucleotide sequence: TGTGCCAGCAGTCACCCAGGGTACAATGAGCAGTTCTTC. This sequence encodes CASSHPGYNEQFF.

The chain joins TRBV5-1 to TRBJ1-2, with D possibly being TRBD1 (6 bases). The germline gives CDR1 SGHRS, CDR2 YFSETQ. This CDR3 has 13 amino acids. The V gene lost 4 bases and the J gene lost 3 bases, with 10 bases spanning the gap. The CDR3 spells CASSVAGDYGYTF. CDR3 DNA sequence: TGCGCCAGCAGCGTGGCAGGGGACTATGGCTACACCTTC.

The CDR3 DNA is TGCGCCAGCAGCTTGGGGCCGACAGGGATGGGCAATCAGCCCCAGCATTTT. Translating gives CASSLGPTGMGNQPQHF. The rearrangement uses TRBV5-1 and TRBJ1-5; 7 bases map to TRBD1. The CDR3 runs 17 residues. The V and J ends lost 0 bases and 2 bases, in that order; junction bases with no gene match: 8. The germline CDR1 and CDR2 sequences are SGHRS and YFSETQ.

This clone was seen a handful of times. The J gene is TRBJ2-1, the V gene TRBV2, with 8 positions matching TRBD2. V gave up 10 bases and J gave up 7 bases; unmatched junction bases: 15. Germline CDR1 is SNHLY and CDR2 is FYNNEI. The CDR3 extends over 15 amino acids. CDR3 amino acids: CATPVGTSIKNEQFF. CDR3 nucleotides: TGTGCCACCCCTGTAGGGACTAGTATAAAAAATGAGCAGTTCTTC.

This clone was recorded a few times. V is TRBV13 and J is TRBJ2-7; D unresolved. The CDR3 is 11 residues long. CDR1 is PRHDT and CDR2 is FYEKMQ in the germline V gene (reference sequence). The V end lost 3 bases, the J end lost 4 bases, and 4 bases lay between the germline ends. The DNA of the CDR3 is TGTGCCAGCAGCTTGGAGTACGAGCAGTACTTC. Its protein product is CASSLEYEQYF.

The V gene is TRBV5-1, the J gene TRBJ1-3; 7 nucleotides align to TRBD1. The CDR3 is 15 residues long. Trimming at V came to 3 bases and at J to 4 bases, leaving 7 bases not matched to a gene. Germline assignment: CDR1 SGHRS and CDR2 YFSETQ. The CDR3 coding sequence is TGCGCCAGCAGCTCAATTACAGGGGTAGGAAACACCATATATTTT. Translated: CASSSITGVGNTIYF.

This clone showed up just a few times. Within the sample, other DNA sequences also encode this same CDR3. The V gene is TRBV5-1, the J gene TRBJ2-5; 7 bases map to TRBD1. CDR3 length equals 14 residues. The V and J ends lost 0 bases and 4 bases, in that order; junction bases with no gene match: 3. The germline V gene encodes CDR1 SGHRS and CDR2 YFSETQ. As DNA, the CDR3 is TGCGCCAGCAGCTTGGGACAGGGTGGAGAGACCCAGTACTTC. It yields the protein CASSLGQGGETQYF. Supplemented by reference TRBV5-1 and TRBJ2-5, the full variable domain reads KAGVTQTPRYLIKTRGQQVTLSCSPISGHRSVSWYQQTPGQGLQFLFEYFSETQRNKGNFPGRFSGRQFSNSRSEMNVSTLELGDSALYLCASSLGQGGETQYFGPGTRLLVL.

The chain recombines TRBV29-1 with TRBJ2-1; 12 bases align to TRBD2. CDR1 and CDR2 from the germline V gene are SQVTM and ANQGSEA. This CDR3 spans 14 amino acids. After removal of 4 bases from V and 10 bases from J, the junction contained 8 bases not matched to a gene. CDR3 protein: CSVVPGLAGLEQFF. The CDR3 nucleotides are TGCAGCGTTGTCCCGGGACTAGCGGGCCTCGAGCAGTTCTTC.

There are a few counts of this clone. The CDR3 here is CASSRGTEAFF. The CDR3 DNA sequence: TGTGCCAGCAGTCGGGGAACTGAAGCTTTCTTT. V gene TRBV6-1 combines with J gene TRBJ1-1, with no clear D. Trimming stripped 5 bases from V and 5 bases from J, with 6 bases between. Germline assignment: CDR1 MNHNS and CDR2 SASEGT. This CDR3 is built from 11 residues.

The V call is TRBV6-5, the J call TRBJ1-5; D unclear. The germline V and J ends were trimmed by 6 bases and 9 bases, with 18 bases remaining between them. This CDR3 has 14 amino acids. The germline CDR1 and CDR2 sequences are MNHEY and SVGAGI. CDR3: CASRLGPSRGPQHF. Written as DNA, the CDR3 is TGTGCCAGCAGACTCGGACCATCTCGGGGGCCCCAGCATTTT.

This clone was detected a few times. At one end the junction does not follow the germline gene, possibly because of a read error. This specimen includes other DNA sequences encoding the same CDR3. The chain combines TRBV5-1 with TRBJ2-7; 7 positions match TRBD1. The CDR3 totals 14 residues. Germline CDR1 SGHRS, CDR2 YFSETQ. The CDR3, as DNA: TGCGCCAGCGCGGCAGGACAGGCTTACTACGAGCAATACTTC. Residues: CASAAGQAYYEQYF.

The V gene is TRBV9, the J gene TRBJ2-7, with D possibly matching TRBD1 (6 bases). Trimming took off 0 bases at V and 7 bases at J, with 14 bases between the two ends. The CDR3 is 14 residues long. Germline CDR1 is SGDLS and CDR2 is YYNGEE. CDR3 region: CASSVGVGAGEQYF. The CDR3 DNA is TGTGCCAGCAGCGTAGGTGTGGGGGCAGGGGAGCAGTACTTC.

This clone has a handful of counts. The V and J genes are TRBV6-1 and TRBJ1-1, with TRBD1 matching over 7 bases. Per the germline V gene, CDR1 is MNHNS and CDR2 is SASEGT. The junction had 8 bases not matched to a gene; V was cut back by 6 bases and J by 1 base. CDR3 size: 15 residues. CDR3: CASSPTGSGNTEAFF. In DNA form, the CDR3 reads TGTGCCAGCAGCCCGACAGGGTCAGGGAACACTGAAGCTTTCTTT.

The CDR3 DNA reads as TGTGCCAGCAGCTTACTAAATCTCCCCGGGTTCGAGCGGGAGGTTTCCTACGAGCAGTACTTC. This gives the protein CASSLLNLPGFEREVSYEQYF. V and J are TRBV7-6 and TRBJ2-7; 9 bases align to TRBD2. CDR3 size: 21 residues. CDR1 is SGHVS and CDR2 is FNYEAQ in the germline V gene. With 2 bases clipped from V and 1 base from J, the junction kept 21 bases outside the gene matches. Full variable domain (rest looked up from reference TRBV7-6 and TRBJ2-7): GAGVSQSPRYKVTKRGQDVALRCDPISGHVSLYWYRQALGQGPEFLTYFNYEAQQDKSGLPNDRFSAERPEGSISTLTIQRTEQRDSAMYRCASSLLNLPGFEREVSYEQYFGPGTRLTVT.

This clone occurred a few times. CDR3 protein: CASSFQGATYEQYF. In DNA, the CDR3 is TGCGCCAGCAGCTTCCAGGGTGCGACCTACGAGCAGTACTTC. This chain connects TRBV5-1 to TRBJ2-7, with a weak D call TRBD1 (5 bases). CDR3 length: 14 residues. Germline loops: CDR1 SGHRS, CDR2 YFSETQ. V lost 2 bases to trimming and J lost 2 bases, with 11 bases between them.

V usage is TRBV7-9 and J usage is TRBJ2-2, with D possibly matching TRBD2 (6 bases). This CDR3 is built from 14 residues. The V gene's germline CDR1 is SEHNR and CDR2 FQNEAQ (reference sequence). Trimming left V 5 bases short and J 8 bases short, with 15 bases between. CDR3 region: CASSPRDLQGELFF. The CDR3, as DNA: TGTGCCAGCAGCCCTCGGGACTTGCAAGGGGAGCTGTTTTTT.

This chain joins TRBV18 and TRBJ2-7; 7 nucleotides align to TRBD2. The CDR3 runs to 15 residues. CDR1 is KGHSH and CDR2 is LQKENI in the germline V gene. The V and J ends lost 3 bases and 4 bases, in that order; junction bases with no gene match: 9. The DNA of the CDR3 is TGTGCCAGCTCACCCCTCGTTGGGGGAGGGTACGAGCAGTACTTC. This codes for CASSPLVGGGYEQYF.

CDR3 sequence: CASSQDRGLGGGELFF. The CDR3 DNA reads TGTGCCAGCAGCCAAGATAGGGGACTAGGGGGCGGGGAGCTGTTTTTT. The chain links TRBV4-2 to TRBJ2-2; 8 bases fit TRBD2. The V segment lost 0 bases and the J segment 7 bases; nucleotides outside the gene matches: 7. CDR1 is LGHNA and CDR2 is YNFKEQ in the germline V gene. The CDR3 runs 16 residues.

The chain carries TRBV20-1 and TRBJ2-7; D is undetermined. The CDR3 has 10 residues. Germline V gene lookup returns CDR1 DFQATT and CDR2 SNEGSKA (reference sequence). Trimming took off 5 bases at V and 3 bases at J, with 5 bases between the two ends. The DNA for the CDR3 is TGCAGTGCTTTTTACTACGAGCAGTACTTC. This sequence encodes CSAFYYEQYF.

In this sample, this clone turned up a few times. This chain uses TRBV4-1 with TRBJ1-5; TRBD1 matches 10 bases. V lost 0 bases, J lost 6 bases, and 5 bases stayed unmatched. This CDR3 spans 16 amino acids. CDR1 and CDR2 (germline): MGHRA, YSYEKL. In DNA form, the CDR3 reads TGCGCCAGCAGCCAAGATCCTGGGACAGGGGCTCAGCCCCAGCATTTT. Translated: CASSQDPGTGAQPQHF.

The sample holds a few counts of this clone. This sequence joins TRBV6-6 and TRBJ1-2, with 8 bases matching TRBD1. This CDR3 contains 15 residues. CDR1 is MNHNY, CDR2 SVGAGI, per germline (reference sequence). Trimming removed 8 bases from V and 4 bases from J; junction bases left unmatched: 12. CDR3 nucleotides: TGTGCCAGCCTTCCTAGGACAGGGAATTTCTATGGCTACACCTTC. The encoded protein is CASLPRTGNFYGYTF.

This clone was found a few times. The CDR3 is CASSYPQESTTLHYTF. The CDR3 DNA sequence: TGCGCCAGCAGCTATCCACAGGAATCGACAACCCTTCACTACACCTTC. The chain uses TRBV4-1 and TRBJ1-2; D is possibly TRBD1 (5 bases). The CDR3 covers 16 residues. Germline CDR1 MGHRA, CDR2 YSYEKL. Trimming removed 5 bases at V and 10 bases at J, with 26 bases between.